This TCR beta chain emerged from a study of CD4 T cells in relation to SARS-CoV-2 and coronaviruses. Looking at the study overall: Controls used an HIV-1 Nef peptide pool or no peptide.

This clone was seen a handful of times. What it binds is unknown. Unexposed donor CD4+ T cells date from 2011-2018, before the COVID-19 pandemic. After roughly ten days of culture, CD4+ T cells were isolated. Germline V gene lookup returns CDR1 SGHRS and CDR2 YFSETQ. The CDR3 length is 15 residues. J gave up 0 bases and V 4 bases, and 6 bases lay outside the gene matches. TCRdb's copy holds only in-frame clones and misses some; the assay was immunoSEQ multiplex PCR. The sample has tens of thousands of clones, over 60% seen once. The source is a human donor in good health. This chain links TRBV5-1 with TRBJ2-7, with TRBD2 matching over 8 bases. Sequenced material: CD4+ T cells from PBMCs, cultured in vitro. CDR3 DNA: TGCGCCAGCAGCGTGACGAGCGGGAGCTCCTACGAGCAGTACTTC. This encodes CASSVTSGSSYEQYF.